A selection of T cell receptor beta chains follows, all from one sample in a study of blood T cell repertoires in COVID-19. Assay: immunoSEQ multiplex PCR; the TCRdb copy retains only in-frame clones and omits some. The sample carries a few hundred thousand clones, around 92% recorded once. The sequenced material came from peripheral blood. These receptor sequences come from a woman younger than 45 with COVID-19, enrolled during active disease. The CDR3 runs from the conserved cysteine through the conserved F or W. D genes are given only for firm matches. Expanded clones get a size class; other rows say once, few or many, or leave the size out.

J gene: TRBJ2-1
D gene: TRBD1
V gene: TRBV7-9
clone size: -
CDR3 protein: CASRSTGTGARNEQFF
CDR3 DNA: TGTGCCAGCAGATCAACCGGGACAGGGGCGAGGAATGAGCAGTTCTTC

J gene: TRBJ2-5
D gene: TRBD2
V gene: TRBV2
clone size: -
CDR3 protein: CASSELLAEETQYF
CDR3 DNA: TGTGCCAGCAGCGAATTACTAGCGGAAGAGACCCAGTACTTC

J gene: TRBJ2-1
D gene: -
V gene: TRBV11-2
clone size: once
CDR3 protein: CASSLAVLYNEQFF
CDR3 DNA: TGTGCCAGCAGCTTAGCTGTTCTCTACAATGAGCAGTTCTTC

J gene: TRBJ1-3
D gene: -
V gene: TRBV9
clone size: -
CDR3 protein: CASSVGPPGNTIYF
CDR3 DNA: TGTGCCAGCAGCGTAGGGCCCCCTGGAAACACCATATATTTT

J gene: TRBJ2-1
D gene: -
V gene: TRBV7-2
clone size: -
CDR3 protein: CASSPKPSSSYNEQFF
CDR3 DNA: TGTGCCAGCAGCCCCAAGCCCTCAAGCTCCTACAATGAGCAGTTCTTC

J gene: TRBJ1-6
D gene: TRBD1
V gene: TRBV19
clone size: few
CDR3 protein: CASNRGTGVYNSPLHF
CDR3 DNA: TGTGCCAGTAATCGCGGGACAGGGGTGTATAATTCACCCCTCCACTTT

J gene: TRBJ2-5
D gene: TRBD2
V gene: TRBV4-1
clone size: -
CDR3 protein: CASSRNSGEETQYF
CDR3 DNA: TGCGCCAGCAGCCGGAATAGCGGGGAAGAGACCCAGTACTTC

J gene: TRBJ1-1
D gene: TRBD1
V gene: TRBV3-1/TRBV3-2
clone size: once
CDR3 protein: CASSIGTGGGTEAFF
CDR3 DNA: TGTGCCAGCAGCATCGGGACAGGAGGAGGCACTGAAGCTTTCTTT

J gene: TRBJ1-2
D gene: TRBD1
V gene: TRBV19
clone size: many
CDR3 protein: CASRGHYGYTF
CDR3 DNA: TGTGCCAGCAGGGGGCACTATGGCTACACCTTC

J gene: TRBJ2-1
D gene: TRBD2
V gene: TRBV10-1
clone size: -
CDR3 protein: CASSESTSGGTNEQFF
CDR3 DNA: TGCGCCAGCAGTGAGTCTACTAGCGGGGGGACCAATGAGCAGTTCTTC

J gene: TRBJ1-5
D gene: -
V gene: TRBV5-1
clone size: -
CDR3 protein: CASSLTGGQPQHF
CDR3 DNA: TGCGCCAGCAGCTTAACGGGCGGGCAGCCCCAGCATTTT

J gene: TRBJ2-1
D gene: TRBD2
V gene: TRBV18
clone size: -
CDR3 protein: CASSPFSASGRYEQFF
CDR3 DNA: TGTGCCAGCTCACCATTTTCGGCTAGCGGGAGATATGAGCAGTTCTTC

J gene: TRBJ1-6
D gene: TRBD1
V gene: TRBV4-3
clone size: -
CDR3 protein: CASSQDSGGNSPLHF
CDR3 DNA: TGCGCCAGCAGCCAAGATTCAGGGGGGAATTCACCCCTCCACTTT

J gene: TRBJ2-4
D gene: -
V gene: TRBV20-1
clone size: once
CDR3 protein: CSASVAENIQYF
CDR3 DNA: TGCAGTGCTAGTGTCGCGGAAAACATTCAGTACTTC

J gene: TRBJ2-7
D gene: -
V gene: TRBV7-8
clone size: -
CDR3 protein: CASSFTTPYSEQYF
CDR3 DNA: TGTGCCAGCAGTTTCACCACACCTTATTCGGAGCAGTACTTC

J gene: TRBJ1-5
D gene: TRBD1
V gene: TRBV7-9
clone size: -
CDR3 protein: CASSSGTGYNQPQHF
CDR3 DNA: TGTGCCAGCAGCTCTGGGACAGGGTATAATCAGCCCCAGCATTTT

J gene: TRBJ1-4
D gene: TRBD1
V gene: TRBV4-3
clone size: -
CDR3 protein: CASSQDARDRASEKLFF
CDR3 DNA: TGCGCCAGCAGCCAAGACGCACGGGACAGGGCAAGTGAAAAACTGTTTTTT

J gene: TRBJ2-1
D gene: -
V gene: TRBV5-1
clone size: -
CDR3 protein: CASSLVGKTRTYNEQFF
CDR3 DNA: TGCGCCAGCAGCTTGGTAGGCAAGACTCGCACGTACAATGAGCAGTTCTTC

J gene: TRBJ1-5
D gene: -
V gene: TRBV7-2
clone size: once
CDR3 protein: CASSLAKQGNQPQHF
CDR3 DNA: TGTGCCAGCAGCTTAGCCAAGCAGGGCAATCAGCCCCAGCATTTT

J gene: TRBJ2-1
D gene: -
V gene: TRBV11-2
clone size: -
CDR3 protein: CASSSRGPNEQFF
CDR3 DNA: TGTGCCAGCAGCTCGCGGGGGCCCAATGAGCAGTTCTTC

J gene: TRBJ2-5
D gene: TRBD1
V gene: TRBV29-1
clone size: -
CDR3 protein: CSVDHFRLGQMQQETQYF
CDR3 DNA: TGCAGCGTTGACCATTTCCGACTGGGACAGATGCAGCAAGAGACCCAGTACTTC

J gene: TRBJ1-6
D gene: -
V gene: TRBV5-1
clone size: -
CDR3 protein: CASSRMDSSNSPLHF
CDR3 DNA: TGCGCCAGCAGCCGTATGGACAGCTCCAATTCACCCCTCCACTTT

J gene: TRBJ2-3
D gene: -
V gene: TRBV2
clone size: -
CDR3 protein: CASTVPSTDTQYF
CDR3 DNA: TGTGCCAGTACGGTCCCGAGCACAGATACGCAGTATTTT

J gene: TRBJ2-3
D gene: -
V gene: TRBV6-2/TRBV6-3
clone size: -
CDR3 protein: CASSYITARSTDTQYF
CDR3 DNA: TGTGCCAGCAGTTACATCACAGCACGTAGCACAGATACGCAGTATTTT